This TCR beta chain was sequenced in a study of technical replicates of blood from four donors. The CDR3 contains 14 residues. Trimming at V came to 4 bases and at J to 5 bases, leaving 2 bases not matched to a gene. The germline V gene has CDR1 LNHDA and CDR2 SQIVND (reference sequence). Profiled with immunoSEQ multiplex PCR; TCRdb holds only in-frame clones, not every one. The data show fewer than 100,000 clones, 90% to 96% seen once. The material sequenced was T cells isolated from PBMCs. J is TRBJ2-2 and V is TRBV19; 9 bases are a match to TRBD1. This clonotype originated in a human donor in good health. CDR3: CASSTDRGTGELFF. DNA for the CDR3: TGTGCCAGTAGTACGGACAGGGGAACCGGGGAGCTGTTTTTT.